The entry that follows covers one TCR beta chain sequence. No vitiligo treatment was given during the prior three months. The source of the sample is a study of resident and recirculating memory T cells in vitiligo. About the research overall: Epidermis came from shave biopsies of lesional and nonlesional sites, plus PBMCs.

Repertoires were generated with immunoSEQ multiplex PCR, while TCRdb's copy carries only in-frame clones and drops some. The sample lists roughly 80,000 clones; about 90% were seen once. Trimming cost V 3 bases and J 0 bases; bases outside gene matches: 14. There are 19 residues in the CDR3. Germline CDR1 is SGDLS and CDR2 is YYNGEE. The sample was blood. This sequence joins TRBV9 and TRBJ2-2, with 7 bases identical to TRBD1. This sequence originates from a male donor with vitiligo. CDR3 protein: CASSDRGRTPYANTGELFF. CDR3 in DNA: TGTGCCAGCAGCGACAGGGGACGGACCCCCTACGCGAACACCGGGGAGCTGTTTTTT. Full variable domain (outside the CDR3, taken from reference TRBV9 and TRBJ2-2): DSGVTQTPKHLITATGQRVTLRCSPRSGDLSVYWYQQSLDQGLQFLIQYYNGEERAKGNILERFSAQQFPDLHSELNLSSLELGDSALYFCASSDRGRTPYANTGELFFGEGSRLTVL.